These T cell receptor beta chains were read from a single sample in a study of monozygotic twins with inflammatory bowel disease. Reprocessing the 5' RACE reads, TCRdb reports a single entry for every CDR3 protein and omits DNA. Found here are about 350,000 distinct CDR3 sequences; the top ten clones hold around 2%. Sequences were obtained from blood. These receptors originate from a human donor with ulcerative colitis or Crohn's disease, or a healthy co-twin of an affected twin (not recorded which). Each CDR3 is given with its conserved first and last residue.

V	J	CDR3
TRBV27	TRBJ2-2	CASSPASAGSGELFF
TRBV10-1	TRBJ1-5	CASSEGTDHQPQHF
TRBV7-2	TRBJ2-1	CASRQGLAGPYNEQFF
TRBV6-2/TRBV6-3	TRBJ1-1	CASSYSPDRVEAFF
TRBV6-1	TRBJ1-3	CASSERKVSGNTIYF
TRBV12-3/TRBV12-4	TRBJ2-3	CASSLGGRWGTQYF
TRBV6-2/TRBV6-3	TRBJ1-5	CASSYLSGPQHF
TRBV6-2/TRBV6-3	TRBJ2-7	CASSYSRGQEQYF
TRBV7-2	TRBJ2-7	CATGLQGNSHEQYF
TRBV28	TRBJ2-2	CASSRYSGPKGGELFF
TRBV2	TRBJ2-3	CASSDQTGTDTQYF
TRBV5-1	TRBJ1-5	CASSLAPGAQPQHF
TRBV7-2	TRBJ1-3	CASSLEMYSGNTIYF
TRBV12-3/TRBV12-4	TRBJ1-1	CASLMRVNTEAFF
TRBV20-1	TRBJ2-1	CSARDLAGGHNEQFF
TRBV9	TRBJ2-1	CASSPRTGWDNEQFF
TRBV7-2	TRBJ1-2	CASSAGRRDGYTF
TRBV20-1	TRBJ2-1	CGKRERYNEQFF
TRBV6-4	TRBJ2-3	CASSDFANTDTQYF
TRBV2	TRBJ2-2	CASSEAALIGELFF
TRBV19	TRBJ1-4	CASSSRGGEKLFF
TRBV7-6	TRBJ1-3	CASSFGKKGSGNTIYF
TRBV4-3	TRBJ2-7	CASSQWTSGAYEQYF
TRBV5-1	TRBJ2-7	CASSQPEPPLRQYF
TRBV7-9	TRBJ2-1	CASSPGLTSYNEQFF
TRBV21-1	TRBJ2-1	CASSLSQTPQGYNEQFF
TRBV5-1	TRBJ2-1	CASSLEPAGGSNEQFF
TRBV29-1	TRBJ2-1	CSAPVRGNEQFF
TRBV5-1	TRBJ2-7	CASSLVGIPYEQYF
TRBV5-1	TRBJ1-1	CASSSLQGHTEAFF
TRBV7-2	TRBJ2-3	CASSFPGVFGQYF
TRBV5-1	TRBJ1-1	CASSPGTGAEAFF
TRBV6-2/TRBV6-3	TRBJ2-7	CASKTGLGVNYEQYF
TRBV5-1	TRBJ2-7	CASNVGQGHLYEQYF
TRBV5-4	TRBJ2-7	CASSLLGQTAYEQYF
TRBV20-1	TRBJ1-1	CSATDRVETEAFF
TRBV30	TRBJ1-3	CALQPHSGNTIYF
TRBV5-1	TRBJ2-3	CASRRDISTDTQYF
TRBV5-1	TRBJ1-6	CASSFQQGSSYNSPLHF
TRBV4-3	TRBJ2-7	CASSQAQSGGNEQYF
TRBV7-9	TRBJ2-3	CASSLPSWGGDTQYF
TRBV7-9	TRBJ2-7	CASSSPLAGVFYEQYF
TRBV7-9	TRBJ2-7	CASSPIDHYEQYF
TRBV19	TRBJ1-2	CASSSLAERDYGYTF
TRBV12-3/TRBV12-4	TRBJ1-5	CASSLRAGTGSNQPQHF
TRBV30	TRBJ1-5	CAWRAGEQPQHF
TRBV10-1	TRBJ2-2	CASSESRGNTGELFF
TRBV28	TRBJ2-1	CASSLDPRDEQFF
TRBV7-9	TRBJ1-2	CASSLRDRRGYTF
TRBV7-3	TRBJ1-1	CASSLEAGGEAFF
TRBV20-1	TRBJ2-2	CSAPDRAHSTGELFF
TRBV5-1	TRBJ2-7	CASSPEWGGEYEQYF
TRBV7-2	TRBJ2-5	CASSRGGFETQYF
TRBV5-1	TRBJ2-1	CASSLVTSEQFF
TRBV11-2	TRBJ2-7	CASSSISYEQYF
TRBV20-1	TRBJ1-6	CSARVRRVGSPLHF
TRBV20-1	TRBJ2-7	CSAMLASGRHEQYF